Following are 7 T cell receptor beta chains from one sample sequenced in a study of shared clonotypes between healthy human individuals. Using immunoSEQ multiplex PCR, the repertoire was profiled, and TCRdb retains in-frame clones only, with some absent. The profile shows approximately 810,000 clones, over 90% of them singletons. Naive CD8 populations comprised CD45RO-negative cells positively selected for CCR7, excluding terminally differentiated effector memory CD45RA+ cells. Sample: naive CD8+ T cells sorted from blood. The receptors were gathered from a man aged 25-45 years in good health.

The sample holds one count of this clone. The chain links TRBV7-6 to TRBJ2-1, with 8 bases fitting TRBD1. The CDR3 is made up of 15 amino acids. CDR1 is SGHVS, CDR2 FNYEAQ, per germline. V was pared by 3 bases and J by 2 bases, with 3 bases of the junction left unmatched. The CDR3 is CASSLDRATYNEQFF. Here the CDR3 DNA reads TGTGCCAGCAGCTTGGACAGGGCTACCTACAATGAGCAGTTCTTC.

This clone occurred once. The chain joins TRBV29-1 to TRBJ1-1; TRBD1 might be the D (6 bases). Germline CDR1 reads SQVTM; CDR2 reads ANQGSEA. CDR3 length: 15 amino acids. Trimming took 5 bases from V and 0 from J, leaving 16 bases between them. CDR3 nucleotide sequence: TGCAGCGTTTCGCCCCCCCGGGGGCTGAACACTGAAGCTTTCTTT. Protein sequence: CSVSPPRGLNTEAFF.

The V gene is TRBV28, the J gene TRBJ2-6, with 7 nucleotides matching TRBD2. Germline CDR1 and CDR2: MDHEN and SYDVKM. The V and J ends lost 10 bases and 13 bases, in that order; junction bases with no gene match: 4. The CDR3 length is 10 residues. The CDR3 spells CATEAGVLTF. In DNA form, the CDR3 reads TGTGCCACAGAAGCGGGGGTCCTGACTTTC.

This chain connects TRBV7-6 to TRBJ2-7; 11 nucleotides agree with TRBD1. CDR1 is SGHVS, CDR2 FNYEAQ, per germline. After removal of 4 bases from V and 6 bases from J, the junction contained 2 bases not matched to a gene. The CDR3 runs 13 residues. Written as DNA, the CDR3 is TGTGCCAGCAGCTCCGGGACAGGGGGCGAGCAGTACTTC. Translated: CASSSGTGGEQYF.

The CDR3 bases are TGTGCCAGCAGTCAAGACACGGGACTAGCGGTCTACGAGCAGTACTTC. Translating gives CASSQDTGLAVYEQYF. The rearrangement uses TRBV27 and TRBJ2-7; the match to TRBD2 covers 11 bases. V lost 5 bases and J lost 3; bases outside the gene matches: 9. Germline assignment: CDR1 MNHEY and CDR2 SMNVEV (reference sequence). This CDR3 is built from 16 residues.

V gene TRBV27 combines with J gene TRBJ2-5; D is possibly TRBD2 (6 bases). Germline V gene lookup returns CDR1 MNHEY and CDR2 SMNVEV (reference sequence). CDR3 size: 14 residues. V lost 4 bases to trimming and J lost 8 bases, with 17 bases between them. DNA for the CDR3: TGTGCCAGCAGTTGGGGGGTAGGGGATTTTACCCAGTACTTC. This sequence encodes CASSWGVGDFTQYF.

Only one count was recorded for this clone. CDR3 in DNA: TGCGCCAGCAGCCAAGGTTCGACGTATAGCAGGGGATTCGGCAATCAGCCCCAGCATTTT. Residues: CASSQGSTYSRGFGNQPQHF. This chain uses TRBV4-1 with TRBJ1-5; possible D gene TRBD1, 6 bases. CDR3 length: 20 amino acids. CDR1 and CDR2 (germline): MGHRA, YSYEKL. V was trimmed by 1 base and J by 2 bases, leaving 24 bases between them.